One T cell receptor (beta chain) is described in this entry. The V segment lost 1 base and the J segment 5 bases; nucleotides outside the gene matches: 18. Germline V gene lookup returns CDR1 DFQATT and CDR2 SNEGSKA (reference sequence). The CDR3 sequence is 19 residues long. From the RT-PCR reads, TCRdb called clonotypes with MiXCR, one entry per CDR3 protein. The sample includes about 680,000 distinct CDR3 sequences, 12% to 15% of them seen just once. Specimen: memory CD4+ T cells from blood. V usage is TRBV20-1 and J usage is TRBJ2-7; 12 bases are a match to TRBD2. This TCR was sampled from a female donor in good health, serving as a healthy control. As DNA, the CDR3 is TGCAGTGCTAGAGTCCCGGGGAGGACTAGCGGGGAGAAGAGTCACGAGCAGTACTTC. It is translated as CSARVPGRTSGEKSHEQYF.